These T cell receptor beta chains were read from a single sample in a study of blood T cell repertoires in COVID-19. Only in-frame clones appear in the TCRdb table, and some are missing; sequencing was by immunoSEQ multiplex PCR. The data hold 150,000 to 200,000 clones, with 60% to 80% observed a single time. Sequenced: peripheral blood. The receptors come from a man aged 65 to 79 with acute or convalescent COVID-19. Each CDR3 is given without its conserved first and last residue. Each record gives: V gene, CDR3 protein.

TRBV5-8 ASSSGQGGIYGYT
TRBV7-9 ASSLGLLAADEQF
TRBV7-3 ASSQGQGGEGEKLF
TRBV28 ASSFASGMAYGYT
TRBV30 AWSGTDRYGYT
TRBV5-1 ASSPGQAQETQY
TRBV19 ASSIGSVGPREAF
TRBV28 ASSLSRSSYNEQF
TRBV29-1 SVRTSGRSNTGELF
TRBV5-1 ASSLELAGDTQY
TRBV19 ASSIGRAYEQY
TRBV28 ASSLSGTGGSYGYT
TRBV20-1 SASIPSGLRMGNEQF
TRBV30 AWSRQEQF
TRBV2 ASSEAQAEETQY
TRBV5-6 ASSLGRISYNEQF
TRBV7-9 ASSFSTDGYT
TRBV6-2/TRBV6-3 ASSQPPRGSNQPQH
TRBV7-9 ASSPGTGVYGYT
TRBV5-1 ASSPRDRGQETQY
TRBV2 ASRITRERSTQY
TRBV4-3 ASSPEGLDDEQY
TRBV21-1 ASSALTVSNQPQH
TRBV3-1/TRBV3-2 ASSQVNRIVASSSTDTQY
TRBV7-2 ASSVTSGRSSSYEQY
TRBV4-1 ASSQDLYEQY
TRBV24-1 ATSDPQVTYGYT
TRBV5-1 ASSAGTSYQETQY
TRBV2 ASSEAGAEGGYGYT
TRBV19 ASSPFPARHPQETQY
TRBV6-5 ATEGAAGYT
TRBV15 ATSVDRGLQPQH
TRBV27 ASRTSLWGGAGTEAF
TRBV11-3 ASSLSLASLRNEQF
TRBV12-3/TRBV12-4 ASSLRGQETQY
TRBV4-3 ASSQGVVSGNTIY
TRBV4-1 ASSQRTPGTGVQKLF
TRBV6-1 ASSEVGGGTEAF
TRBV3-1/TRBV3-2 ASSFQGPEAF
TRBV27 ASSLYQGRLTLH
TRBV11-3 ASSSAAGYHSEQF
TRBV9 ASSVEDRGGEKLF
TRBV5-1 ASSTSGSYNEQF
TRBV19 ASSLNIATNEKLF
TRBV6-5 ASRLAGLPDTQY
TRBV10-2 ASRGGSDTQY
TRBV6-1 ASSELPGGAKTQY
TRBV12-3/TRBV12-4 ASSMRTARGYT
TRBV15 ATSRDRDREETQY
TRBV6-4 ASSPGFTDTQY
TRBV18 ASSLGLAGVFNEQF
TRBV7-9 ASSLVGGTDTQY
TRBV6-2/TRBV6-3 ASSYAGTSGRDEQF
TRBV24-1 ATSDSRPDRVGTETQY
TRBV6-5 ASRPGLAGYEQF
TRBV12-3/TRBV12-4 ASSFGTDQPQH
TRBV4-1 ASSQGGNSYEQY
TRBV5-4 ASSLAMKETQY
TRBV4-3 ASSQDRVAHEQY
TRBV7-9 ASSRTSGIVTDTQY